Shown below are 24 T cell receptor beta chains from a single sample sequenced in a study of technical replicates of blood from a handful of donors. The protocol was immunoSEQ multiplex PCR, while the TCRdb copy is restricted to in-frame clones and leaves out a portion. The table lists about 100,000 clones, roughly 94% of them singletons. The source material was T cells isolated from PBMCs. The source of these receptors is a human donor in good health.

The chain carries TRBV6-1 and TRBJ1-2; TRBD1 is a possible D gene (5 bases). The CDR3 is 15 amino acids. Trimming left V 5 bases short and J 5 bases short, with 18 bases between. The germline gives CDR1 MNHNS, CDR2 SASEGT. Here the CDR3 reads CASSLRQLVGYGYTF. The CDR3 coding sequence is TGTGCCAGCAGTCTTCGACAGTTAGTAGGGTATGGCTACACCTTC.

The chain recombines TRBV4-2 with TRBJ2-5, with 10 bases aligning to TRBD2. This CDR3 comprises 15 residues. The germline V gene has CDR1 LGHNA and CDR2 YNFKEQ. Trimming at V came to 4 bases and at J to 4 bases, leaving 6 bases not matched to a gene. For the CDR3, the DNA is TGTGCCAGCAGCCCCCTAGCGGGAGTGGTAGAGACCCAGTACTTC. Its translation is CASSPLAGVVETQYF.

CDR3 in amino acids: CASRGTLLRTGEEQFF. Written as DNA, the CDR3 is TGTGCCAGCAGGGGGACTTTACTGAGAACAGGGGAGGAGCAGTTCTTC. V is TRBV27 and J is TRBJ2-1, with a tentative D call TRBD1 (7 bases). This CDR3 has 16 amino acids. With 6 bases removed from V and 10 bases from J, the gap between germline ends came to 25 bases. Germline CDR1 MNHEY, CDR2 SMNVEV (reference sequence).

The chain joins TRBV19 to TRBJ1-5, with D perhaps matching TRBD1 (6 bases). The CDR3 has 15 residues. CDR1 and CDR2 (germline): LNHDA, SQIVND (reference sequence). V lost 9 bases and J lost 4, with 19 bases in between. Here the CDR3 reads CASGDQGSPNQPQHF. CDR3 DNA: TGTGCCAGCGGAGACCAGGGGAGTCCAAATCAGCCCCAGCATTTT.

This rearrangement joins TRBV5-1 to TRBJ2-5, with 13 nucleotides matching TRBD2. The CDR3 is made up of 16 amino acids. Per the germline V gene, CDR1 is SGHRS and CDR2 is YFSETQ. The V gene end was trimmed by 4 bases and the J gene end by 4 bases; junction bases not matched to a gene: 7. The CDR3 DNA reads as TGCGCCAGCAGCCAAGGACTAGCGGGAGTAGTAGAGACCCAGTACTTC. Translating it yields CASSQGLAGVVETQYF.

J is TRBJ1-4 and V is TRBV28; perhaps TRBD1 as D (5 bases). The CDR3 is made up of 17 amino acids. Trimming removed 3 bases at V and 4 bases at J, with 18 bases between. Per germline, CDR1 MDHEN and CDR2 SYDVKM. In DNA form, the CDR3 reads TGTGCCAGCAGTTTGAGCGGAGGGACGATCCTTAATGAAAAACTGTTTTTT. This sequence encodes CASSLSGGTILNEKLFF.

CDR3: CASSLDSGVRAFF. CDR3 DNA sequence: TGTGCCAGCAGTTTGGACTCGGGGGTCCGAGCTTTCTTT. The chain combines TRBV27 with TRBJ1-1, with TRBD1 as a possible D gene (5 bases). The CDR3 sequence is 13 residues long. The germline V and J ends were trimmed by 3 bases and 10 bases, with 15 bases remaining between them. The germline V gene has CDR1 MNHEY and CDR2 SMNVEV (reference sequence).

The chain is built from TRBV12-5 and TRBJ2-1, with D hard to call. The V end lost 3 bases, the J end lost 15 bases, and 15 bases lay between the germline ends. Germline V gene data show CDR1 as LGHNT and CDR2 as FRNRAP. There are 12 residues in the CDR3. The DNA of the CDR3 is TGTGCTAGTGGTTTTCCTAGGAGAGACTTGTTCTTC. Its protein is CASGFPRRDLFF. Combining the CDR3 with reference TRBV12-5 and TRBJ2-1 gives the whole variable domain DARVTQTPRHKVTEMGQEVTMRCQPILGHNTVFWYRQTMMQGLELLAYFRNRAPLDDSGMPKDRFSAEMPDATLATLKIQPSEPRDSAVYFCASGFPRRDLFFGPGTRLTVL.

The chain links TRBV7-9 to TRBJ1-5; D is perhaps TRBD1 (5 bases). CDR1 SEHNR and CDR2 FQNEAQ come from the germline V gene (reference sequence). Deletions cut 5 bases from V and 9 bases from J, with 11 bases between. The CDR3 has 12 residues. The CDR3 region has the DNA TGTGCCAGCAGCCTTGACAGTGCGCCCCAGCATTTT. This gives the protein CASSLDSAPQHF.

V usage is TRBV27 and J usage is TRBJ1-1; D is unresolved. This CDR3 contains 14 residues. The germline gives CDR1 MNHEY, CDR2 SMNVEV (reference sequence). Trimming removed 3 bases at V and 3 bases at J, with 11 bases between. CDR3 coding DNA: TGTGCCAGCAGTTTCAGGCCCTTCGACACTGAAGCTTTCTTT. As protein: CASSFRPFDTEAFF.

V gene TRBV11-2 combines with J gene TRBJ2-1, with D uncertain. V shed 3 bases and J shed 1 base, with 22 bases lying between them. Germline V lookup: CDR1 SGHAT, CDR2 FQNNGV. The CDR3 runs 19 residues. The CDR3 protein is CASSLFKVGQRRSYNEQFF. For the CDR3, the DNA is TGTGCCAGCAGCTTGTTTAAAGTGGGCCAAAGACGGTCCTACAATGAGCAGTTCTTC.

The genes are TRBV7-6 and TRBJ2-2; no reliable D call. Trimming took 3 bases from V and 6 from J, leaving 5 bases between them. CDR1 SGHVS and CDR2 FNYEAQ come from the germline V gene. The CDR3 spans 12 residues. CDR3 nucleotide sequence: TGTGCCAGCAGCTTTCCTTCCGGGGAGCTGTTTTTT. Translating it yields CASSFPSGELFF.

This sequence joins TRBV5-4 and TRBJ2-3; D gene uncertain. Trimming cost V 3 bases and J 5 bases, with 7 bases left between them. Germline loops: CDR1 SGHNT, CDR2 YYREEE (reference sequence). CDR3 size: 12 residues. CDR3 nucleotide sequence: TGTGCCAGCAGCTCCCAGCGAGATACGCAGTATTTT. Its protein is CASSSQRDTQYF.

This rearrangement joins TRBV19 to TRBJ1-1; tentatively, D is TRBD1 (6 bases). Germline CDR1 and CDR2: LNHDA and SQIVND (reference sequence). The CDR3 loop spans 15 amino acids. V lost 5 bases to trimming and J lost 1 base, with 14 bases between them. The CDR3 sequence: CASSPSGTSNTEAFF. CDR3 DNA: TGTGCCAGTAGTCCTTCCGGGACATCGAACACTGAAGCTTTCTTT.

This sequence joins TRBV30 and TRBJ2-5; 8 nucleotides agree with TRBD1. The germline CDR1 and CDR2 sequences are GTSNPN and SVGIG (reference sequence). With 1 base clipped from V and 6 bases from J, the junction kept 7 bases outside the gene matches. The CDR3 length is 14 residues. This CDR3 reads CAWSAGTGGKTQYF. The CDR3 region has the DNA TGTGCCTGGAGTGCAGGGACAGGCGGGAAGACCCAGTACTTC.

The rearrangement uses TRBV13 and TRBJ2-2, with D perhaps TRBD1 (5 bases). The length of the CDR3 is 12 residues. V was clipped by 4 bases and J by 7 bases, with 7 bases between them. The V gene's germline CDR1 is PRHDT and CDR2 FYEKMQ (reference sequence). CDR3 in amino acids: CASSSGYGELFF. In nucleotides, the CDR3 is TGTGCCAGCAGCTCAGGGTACGGGGAGCTGTTTTTT.

This chain connects TRBV6-5 to TRBJ1-4, with TRBD1 matching 7 bases. V lost 1 base to trimming and J lost 8 bases; unmatched junction nucleotides: 7. The CDR3 extends over 15 amino acids. The germline V gene has CDR1 MNHEY and CDR2 SVGAGI. Here the CDR3 DNA reads TGTGCCAGCAGTTACTTACAGGGGCAATCAGAAAAACTGTTTTTT. Residues: CASSYLQGQSEKLFF.

The CDR3 loop reads CASGTYQSNYGYTF. The CDR3 coding sequence is TGTGCCAGCGGGACATACCAGTCTAACTATGGCTACACCTTC. This chain connects TRBV6-1 to TRBJ1-2, with a possible D match to TRBD1 (6 bases). Trimming cost V 8 bases and J 0 bases, with 13 bases left between them. Germline values: CDR1 MNHNS, CDR2 SASEGT. The CDR3 loop spans 14 amino acids.

V and J are TRBV5-1 and TRBJ2-2, with D perhaps TRBD2 (6 bases). The CDR3 contains 16 residues. Trimming pared 4 bases from V and 4 bases from J, leaving 17 bases between. Germline assignment: CDR1 SGHRS and CDR2 YFSETQ. The CDR3 DNA reads TGCGCCAGCAGCCCCCCGGAGGCGGGAAGCACCGGGGAGCTGTTTTTT. Protein: CASSPPEAGSTGELFF.

The gene calls are TRBV5-4 and TRBJ1-3; D gene unclear. Trimming left V 3 bases short and J 0 bases short, with 10 bases between. CDR1 SGHNT and CDR2 YYREEE come from the germline V gene (reference sequence). CDR3 size: 15 residues. The CDR3 DNA reads TGTGCCAGCAGCTCCGGCAGGCTCTCTGGAAACACCATATATTTT. Translation: CASSSGRLSGNTIYF.

In regard to this clone: The sample has other DNA sequences that encode this CDR3 too. This sequence joins TRBV14 and TRBJ1-3; no definite D call. Germline values: CDR1 SGHDN, CDR2 FVKESK. V was cut by 1 base and J by 4 bases, with 11 bases left in between. The length of the CDR3 is 15 residues. The CDR3 coding sequence is TGTGCCAGCAGCCAAGTCTCGGGGTCAGGAAACACCATATATTTT. Protein product: CASSQVSGSGNTIYF.

V is TRBV4-1 and J is TRBJ1-4; D is unresolved. The V and J ends lost 1 base and 8 bases respectively, with 8 bases between them. Looked up from germline, CDR1 is MGHRA and CDR2 is YSYEKL. This CDR3 is 13 amino acids long. The DNA for the CDR3 is TGCGCCAGCAGCCAAGTCGTACGGGAAAAACTGTTTTTT. Its protein is CASSQVVREKLFF.

The chain recombines TRBV6-1 with TRBJ1-1, with D possibly being TRBD1 (6 bases). This CDR3 is built from 13 residues. Trimming cost V 3 bases and J 11 bases, with 16 bases left between them. Germline CDR1 reads MNHNS; CDR2 reads SASEGT. The CDR3 loop is CASSEYREWAAFF. The CDR3 DNA sequence: TGTGCCAGCAGTGAGTACAGGGAGTGGGCCGCTTTCTTT.

This chain joins TRBV28 and TRBJ1-5; no firm D call. This CDR3 region has 15 residues. The germline V and J ends were trimmed by 1 base and 8 bases, with 15 bases remaining between them. Germline CDR1 reads MDHEN; CDR2 reads SYDVKM. CDR3 coding DNA: TGTGCCAGCAGTTTATTTCTTCCTCGAACGGAGCCCCAGCATTTT. It specifies CASSLFLPRTEPQHF.